The 5 T cell receptor beta chains in this list originate from one sample, sequenced in a study of cytomegalovirus exposure and HLA in healthy donors. This table comes from immunoSEQ multiplex PCR, and its TCRdb copy is limited to in-frame clones, with some not included. The sample holds approximately 60,000 clones; roughly 94% are singletons and the top ten take 6.5% to 9%. The sequenced sample consisted of PBMCs. The receptor source for this set is a woman in her late teens or twenties in good health and CMV-seropositive.

The chain has TRBV7-9 and TRBJ1-1; D not certain. With 1 base removed from V and 3 bases from J, the gap between germline ends came to 9 bases. The CDR3 sequence is 14 residues long. Per the germline V gene, CDR1 is SEHNR and CDR2 is FQNEAQ (reference sequence). The CDR3 loop is CASSLGATYTEAFF. Here the CDR3 DNA reads TGTGCCAGCAGCTTAGGGGCCACTTACACTGAAGCTTTCTTT.

The chain employs TRBV6-4 and TRBJ2-3; 7 bases match TRBD2. Trimming took 1 base from V and 4 from J; bases not matched to a gene: 8. The germline gives CDR1 MRHNA, CDR2 SNTAGT. The CDR3 is 16 amino acids. The CDR3 is CASSDLGGGAPDTQYF. In DNA, the CDR3 is TGTGCCAGCAGTGACTTGGGGGGGGGAGCCCCAGATACGCAGTATTTT.

The chain recombines TRBV6-6 with TRBJ2-1; 8 bases match TRBD1. The CDR3 runs to 16 residues. CDR1 and CDR2 from the germline V gene are MNHNY and SVGAGI (reference sequence). The V and J ends lost 2 bases and 8 bases, in that order; junction bases with no gene match: 11. This CDR3 is CASSYAPRTGRDEQFF. The CDR3 bases are TGTGCCAGCAGTTACGCACCCCGGACAGGGCGGGATGAGCAGTTCTTC.

V and J are TRBV5-6 and TRBJ2-2; 7 bases fit TRBD1. Trimming removed 5 bases from V and 0 bases from J; junction bases left unmatched: 7. Germline CDR1 and CDR2: SGHDT and YYEEEE. This CDR3 has 16 residues. CDR3 amino acids: CASRSGQTANTGELFF. CDR3 nucleotide sequence: TGTGCCAGCAGATCGGGACAGACCGCGAACACCGGGGAGCTGTTTTTT.

The chain couples TRBV5-4 to TRBJ1-4; D is ambiguous. Germline V gene data show CDR1 as SGHNT and CDR2 as YYREEE (reference sequence). The CDR3 has 15 residues. V lost 0 bases, J lost 2 bases, and 8 bases lay in between. This CDR3 is CASSLVGDTNEKLFF. The DNA of the CDR3 is TGTGCCAGCAGCTTGGTCGGAGATACTAATGAAAAACTGTTTTTT.